One sample yielded the 32 T cell receptor beta chains listed below, sequenced in a study of shared clonotypes between healthy human individuals. This table comes from immunoSEQ multiplex PCR, and its TCRdb copy is limited to in-frame clones, with some not included. The sample shows about 2.4 million clones, over 85% of them seen only once. Sequencing was carried out using naive CD4+ T cells from PBMCs. Noted subset: CD45RA+ positively selected. These receptors originate from a young man in good health. Some clones in this sample may be carry-over from other donors' samples.

The chain employs TRBV7-2 and TRBJ2-1; maybe TRBD2 (6 bases). From germline, CDR1 is SGHTA and CDR2 FQGNSA. The CDR3 is 13 amino acids. V lost 2 bases and J 12 bases, leaving 14 bases between the germline ends. This CDR3 is CASSLNWAEGQFF. CDR3 sequence (DNA): TGTGCCAGCAGCTTAAATTGGGCGGAGGGGCAGTTCTTC.

Turning to this clone: Other DNA sequences in this specimen translate into the identical CDR3. The J gene is TRBJ1-1, the V gene TRBV9, with D possibly TRBD1 on 5 matching bases. CDR3 length equals 14 residues. V lost 0 bases, J lost 4 bases, and 10 bases lay in between. The germline V gene encodes CDR1 SGDLS and CDR2 YYNGEE. CDR3 sequence: CASSVAPGGTEAFF. CDR3 DNA sequence: TGTGCCAGCAGCGTAGCTCCGGGGGGCACTGAAGCTTTCTTT.

The table lists this clone with a count of one. The rearrangement links TRBV7-9 to TRBJ2-1; possible D gene TRBD1, 6 bases. In germline, CDR1 is SEHNR, CDR2 FQNEAQ (reference sequence). The V end was cut by 0 bases, the J end by 8 bases, with 17 bases between. CDR3 length: 16 residues. Written as DNA, the CDR3 is TGTGCCAGCAGCTTAGCGAGGGGGACCGACGTCGATGAGCAGTTCTTC. This encodes CASSLARGTDVDEQFF. Together with reference TRBV7-9 and TRBJ2-1, the CDR3 gives the full variable domain: DTGVSQNPRHKITKRGQNVTFRCDPISEHNRLYWYRQTLGQGPEFLTYFQNEAQLEKSRLLSDRFSAERPKGSFSTLEIQRTEQGDSAMYLCASSLARGTDVDEQFFGPGTRLTVL.

The chain has TRBV10-3 and TRBJ1-5; 7 bases agree with TRBD1. V was clipped by 4 bases and J by 3 bases; unmatched bases: 6. Germline V gives CDR1 ENHRY, CDR2 SYGVKD. This CDR3 contains 15 residues. As DNA, the CDR3 is TGTGCCATCAGTGCGAGGACAGGCGACAATCAGCCCCAGCATTTT. Translated, it gives CAISARTGDNQPQHF.

The genes are TRBV28 and TRBJ2-3; 10 nucleotides line up with TRBD1. V shed 5 bases, J shed 4 bases, and the junction held 9 bases outside the gene matches. This CDR3 has 16 residues. Looked up from germline, CDR1 is MDHEN and CDR2 is SYDVKM. CDR3 sequence (DNA): TGTGCCAGCAGTATAACCGGGACAGGGGCCTCAGATACGCAGTATTTT. Amino acids: CASSITGTGASDTQYF. The entire variable domain, with the rest obtained from reference TRBV28 and TRBJ2-3, is as follows: DVKVTQSSRYLVKRTGEKVFLECVQDMDHENMFWYRQDPGLGLRLIYFSYDVKMKEKGDIPEGYSVSREKKERFSLILESASTNQTSMYLCASSITGTGASDTQYFGPGTRLTVL.

The gene calls are TRBV27 and TRBJ2-2; D remains unclear. V lost 6 bases and J 8 bases, leaving 25 bases between the germline ends. This CDR3 spans 17 amino acids. The germline V gene has CDR1 MNHEY and CDR2 SMNVEV (reference sequence). This CDR3 reads CASRALGAPLVQGELFF. CDR3 in DNA: TGTGCCAGCAGAGCGTTAGGCGCACCCCTAGTCCAAGGGGAGCTGTTTTTT.

This rearrangement joins TRBV7-2 to TRBJ2-1; weak D call: TRBD2 (5 bases). Trimming took 8 bases from V and 0 from J, leaving 14 bases between them. Germline V gives CDR1 SGHTA, CDR2 FQGNSA. The CDR3 consists of 15 residues. The CDR3 DNA sequence: TGTGCCAGCCCCGTAGGAGGAGTCTCCTACAATGAGCAGTTCTTC. It is translated as CASPVGGVSYNEQFF.

The chain is built from TRBV15 and TRBJ2-2; D is ambiguous. The V gene lost 4 bases and the J gene lost 2 bases, with 2 bases spanning the gap. The CDR3 loop spans 12 amino acids. Germline CDR1 and CDR2: LNHNV and YYDKDF (reference sequence). CDR3 DNA: TGTGCCACCAGCAAAAACACCGGGGAGCTGTTTTTT. Amino acids: CATSKNTGELFF.

V usage is TRBV2 and J usage is TRBJ2-3; possibly TRBD1 for D (6 bases). Germline values: CDR1 SNHLY, CDR2 FYNNEI. The CDR3 contains 13 residues. V lost 6 bases, J lost 3 bases, and 10 bases lay in between. CDR3 in DNA: TGTGCCAGCAGGAGAGACAGGACAGATACGCAGTATTTT. This codes for CASRRDRTDTQYF.

As concerns this clone: The same CDR3 arises from other DNA sequences in this sample as well. The V call is TRBV5-1, the J call TRBJ1-4; no definite D call. Trimming cost V 5 bases and J 0 bases, with 11 bases left between them. The germline gives CDR1 SGHRS, CDR2 YFSETQ. The CDR3 is made up of 15 amino acids. The CDR3 bases are TGCGCCAGCAGTCCTGGTTCAGCAACTAATGAAAAACTGTTTTTT. This sequence encodes CASSPGSATNEKLFF.

V gene TRBV2 combines with J gene TRBJ1-5; possibly TRBD1 for D (5 bases). The CDR3 is made up of 15 amino acids. The ends were cut back, 5 bases at V and 0 bases at J, with 11 bases in the middle. Germline CDR1 reads SNHLY; CDR2 reads FYNNEI. The CDR3 spells CASSQDRLSNQPQHF. The CDR3 DNA is TGTGCCAGCAGTCAAGACAGACTTAGCAATCAGCCCCAGCATTTT.

The gene calls are TRBV15 and TRBJ2-7, with 7 bases lining up with TRBD2. With V trimmed by 1 base and J by 2 bases, 5 bases remained unmatched. The V gene's germline CDR1 is LNHNV and CDR2 YYDKDF (reference sequence). This CDR3 has 15 amino acids. The CDR3 region is CATSRGGGGPYEQYF. CDR3 DNA sequence: TGTGCCACCAGCAGAGGTGGGGGAGGGCCCTACGAGCAGTACTTC.

Comment on this clone: Other DNA sequences from this sample encode an identical CDR3 as well. The V gene is TRBV18, the J gene TRBJ2-1; D not resolved. This CDR3 spans 15 amino acids. Trimming pared 2 bases from V and 0 bases from J, leaving 8 bases between. Per germline, CDR1 KGHSH and CDR2 LQKENI. CDR3 sequence: CASSPSGSSYNEQFF. CDR3 coding DNA: TGTGCCAGCTCACCATCCGGAAGCTCCTACAATGAGCAGTTCTTC.

This chain connects TRBV27 to TRBJ1-2; maybe TRBD1 (5 bases). Germline V CDR1 and CDR2: MNHEY, SMNVEV (reference sequence). The germline V and J ends were trimmed by 3 bases and 3 bases, with 11 bases remaining between them. The CDR3 sequence is 14 residues long. CDR3 sequence (DNA): TGTGCCAGCAGTTTCCGTCCCAGGGACTATGGCTACACCTTC. It specifies CASSFRPRDYGYTF.

This sequence joins TRBV7-3 and TRBJ2-7, with 7 bases identical to TRBD1. The CDR3 is 14 amino acids. The J segment lost 3 bases and the V segment lost 2 bases, leaving 4 bases of the junction unmatched. From germline, CDR1 is SGHTA and CDR2 FQGTGA. The CDR3 region has the DNA TGTGCCAGCAGCTTATCAGGGGGTATCTACGAGCAGTACTTC. Amino acid sequence: CASSLSGGIYEQYF.

The V and J genes are TRBV18 and TRBJ1-1; tentatively, D is TRBD1 (5 bases). The germline V gene has CDR1 KGHSH and CDR2 LQKENI. CDR3 length equals 14 residues. V dropped 2 bases and J dropped 5 bases, with 12 bases sitting between them. In DNA, the CDR3 is TGTGCCAGCTCACCAGACAGTGGAGGGACTGAAGCTTTCTTT. This gives the protein CASSPDSGGTEAFF. Combining the CDR3 with reference TRBV18 and TRBJ1-1 gives the whole variable domain NAGVMQNPRHLVRRRGQEARLRCSPMKGHSHVYWYRQLPEEGLKFMVYLQKENIIDESGMPKERFSAEFPKEGPSILRIQQVVRGDSAAYFCASSPDSGGTEAFFGQGTRLTVV.

Comments on this clone: The same CDR3 arises from other DNA sequences in this sample as well. V and J are TRBV18 and TRBJ2-7; 10 bases align to TRBD1. Germline assignment: CDR1 KGHSH and CDR2 LQKENI. J lost 3 bases, V lost 3 bases, and 2 bases had no gene match. This CDR3 has 14 residues. CDR3 DNA: TGTGCCAGCTCACCCGGGACAGGGGTCTACGAGCAGTACTTC. Its protein product is CASSPGTGVYEQYF.

The V gene is TRBV30, the J gene TRBJ2-3; D gene ambiguous. Germline values: CDR1 GTSNPN, CDR2 SVGIG (reference sequence). CDR3 length: 14 amino acids. V was shortened by 2 bases and J by 6 bases, with 15 bases between the two germline ends. The DNA of the CDR3 is TGTGCCTGGAGTAGACCGCCCAGAGAGGATACGCAGTATTTT. Translated: CAWSRPPREDTQYF.

The chain uses TRBV19 and TRBJ2-3; 9 bases are a match to TRBD2. The CDR3 is 14 residues long. In germline, CDR1 is LNHDA, CDR2 SQIVND (reference sequence). Trimming cost V 6 bases and J 2 bases; bases outside gene matches: 3. The CDR3 region is CASRAGGLTDTQYF. As DNA, the CDR3 is TGTGCCAGTAGAGCGGGAGGTCTCACAGATACGCAGTATTTT.

V and J are TRBV27 and TRBJ2-7, with 8 bases identical to TRBD1. This CDR3 is built from 18 residues. The trim removed 3 bases at V and 3 bases at J, leaving 16 bases unmatched. Germline V gene sequence: CDR1 MNHEY, CDR2 SMNVEV (reference sequence). The CDR3 DNA is TGTGCCAGCAGTTTTCTGACAGGGGCTGGATCAGGGCTCTACGAGCAGTACTTC. It is translated as CASSFLTGAGSGLYEQYF.

The chain couples TRBV5-1 to TRBJ2-7; D is uncertain. There are 14 residues in the CDR3. Trimming took off 3 bases at V and 5 bases at J, with 15 bases between the two ends. Germline V gene data show CDR1 as SGHRS and CDR2 as YFSETQ. The CDR3 DNA is TGCGCCAGCAGCTACAAAACGGACGGAGACGAGCAGTACTTC. It specifies CASSYKTDGDEQYF.

The chain couples TRBV7-2 to TRBJ1-5; D possibly corresponds to TRBD1 (5 bases). V was trimmed by 6 bases and J by 6 bases, leaving 12 bases between them. Germline V gene sequence: CDR1 SGHTA, CDR2 FQGNSA. This CDR3 comprises 13 residues. CDR3 protein: CASSYSRVQPQHF. CDR3 bases: TGTGCCAGCAGTTATAGCAGGGTTCAGCCCCAGCATTTT.

The genes are TRBV5-1 and TRBJ2-3, with D unclear. The CDR3 loop spans 16 amino acids. Per germline, CDR1 SGHRS and CDR2 YFSETQ. The V end lost 0 bases, the J end lost 0 bases, and 11 bases lay between the germline ends. CDR3 sequence (DNA): TGCGCCAGCAGCTTGGTGCTAGTCTCTAGCACAGATACGCAGTATTTT. Protein: CASSLVLVSSTDTQYF. Drawing the rest from reference TRBV5-1 and TRBJ2-3, the complete variable domain is KAGVTQTPRYLIKTRGQQVTLSCSPISGHRSVSWYQQTPGQGLQFLFEYFSETQRNKGNFPGRFSGRQFSNSRSEMNVSTLELGDSALYLCASSLVLVSSTDTQYFGPGTRLTVL.

The V call is TRBV18, the J call TRBJ2-7; D is possibly TRBD1 or TRBD2 (5 bases each). The CDR3 totals 14 residues. V gave up 6 bases and J gave up 0 bases, with 12 bases separating them. Germline CDR1 reads KGHSH; CDR2 reads LQKENI. In DNA form, the CDR3 reads TGTGCCAGCTCTGCCGGGACGGTCTCCTACGAGCAGTACTTC. Residues: CASSAGTVSYEQYF.

The chain recombines TRBV7-9 with TRBJ2-3; unclear D gene. V was shortened by 1 base and J by 0 bases, with 11 bases between the two germline ends. This CDR3 comprises 16 residues. Germline values: CDR1 SEHNR, CDR2 FQNEAQ (reference sequence). Here the CDR3 DNA reads TGTGCCAGCAGCTTAGGAGTACGTGTCAGCACAGATACGCAGTATTTT. Protein: CASSLGVRVSTDTQYF.

The chain recombines TRBV5-4 with TRBJ1-3; no firm D call. The CDR3 runs to 16 residues. CDR1 SGHNT and CDR2 YYREEE come from the germline V gene (reference sequence). V was pared by 0 bases and J by 5 bases, with 15 bases between. The CDR3 DNA is TGTGCCAGCAGCTTGGATGGTCACCAACCCCGAAACACCATATATTTT. Amino acid sequence: CASSLDGHQPRNTIYF.

The gene calls are TRBV5-1 and TRBJ2-5; D is unresolved. The CDR3 consists of 14 residues. Germline V gene data show CDR1 as SGHRS and CDR2 as YFSETQ. Deletions cut 0 bases from V and 2 bases from J, with 8 bases between. The chain's CDR3 is CASSLDAVQETQYF. CDR3 coding DNA: TGCGCCAGCAGCTTGGACGCAGTTCAAGAGACCCAGTACTTC.

The chain carries TRBV5-6 and TRBJ1-1; D is ambiguous. The length of the CDR3 is 15 residues. The V and J ends lost 4 bases and 1 base respectively, with 14 bases between them. Germline CDR1 reads SGHDT; CDR2 reads YYEEEE. The CDR3 reads CASSVVLVANTEAFF. In nucleotides, the CDR3 is TGTGCCAGCAGCGTGGTTTTAGTGGCGAACACTGAAGCTTTCTTT.

With regard to this clone: Other DNA sequences in the same sample also yield this CDR3. The J gene is TRBJ2-2, the V gene TRBV28; no reliable D call. Germline lookup yields CDR1 MDHEN and CDR2 SYDVKM. The CDR3 spans 14 residues. Trimming removed 5 bases at V and 1 base at J, with 8 bases between. The CDR3 nucleotides read TGTGCCAGCAGTCTCTACAGGAACACCGGGGAGCTGTTTTTT. It translates to CASSLYRNTGELFF.

Points on this clone: This sample includes further DNA sequences coding for the same CDR3. The chain is built from TRBV29-1 and TRBJ2-5, with D perhaps TRBD1 (6 bases). The CDR3 spans 14 residues. V was pared by 5 bases and J by 11 bases, with 24 bases between. Germline-derived CDR1 and CDR2 are SQVTM and ANQGSEA. The CDR3 DNA is TGCAGCGTTACACCCGGGACACGCCCTCGGACTCAGTACTTC. As protein: CSVTPGTRPRTQYF.

The chain uses TRBV7-2 and TRBJ2-7; a weak D match, TRBD1 (5 bases). The V gene lost 4 bases and the J gene lost 3 bases, with 10 bases spanning the gap. Germline CDR1 SGHTA, CDR2 FQGNSA. This CDR3 is built from 13 residues. CDR3 nucleotides: TGTGCCAGCAGCTCCCAAGGGGACTACGAGCAGTACTTC. Protein product: CASSSQGDYEQYF.

This chain connects TRBV7-9 to TRBJ2-7, with D tentatively TRBD1 (5 bases). Germline assignment: CDR1 SEHNR and CDR2 FQNEAQ (reference sequence). The CDR3 is 15 amino acids. The V end was cut by 6 bases, the J end by 0 bases, with 15 bases between. The CDR3 DNA sequence: TGTGCCAGCAGTCCCCCCAGGGCTAACTCCTACGAGCAGTACTTC. As protein: CASSPPRANSYEQYF.